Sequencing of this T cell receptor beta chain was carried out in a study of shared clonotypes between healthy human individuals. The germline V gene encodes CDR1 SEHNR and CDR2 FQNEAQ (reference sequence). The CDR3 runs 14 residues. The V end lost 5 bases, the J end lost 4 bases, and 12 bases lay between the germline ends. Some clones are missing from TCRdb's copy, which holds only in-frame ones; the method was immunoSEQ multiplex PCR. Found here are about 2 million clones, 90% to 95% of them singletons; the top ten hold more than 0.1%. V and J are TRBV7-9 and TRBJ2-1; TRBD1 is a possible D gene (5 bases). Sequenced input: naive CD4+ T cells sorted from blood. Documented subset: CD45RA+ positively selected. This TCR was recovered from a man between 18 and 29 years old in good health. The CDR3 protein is CASSKDRNYNEQFF. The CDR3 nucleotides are TGTGCCAGCAGCAAAGACAGAAATTACAATGAGCAGTTCTTC.